This T cell receptor (beta chain) was documented in a study of blood T cell repertoires in COVID-19. Here immunoSEQ multiplex PCR was the method, and the copy in TCRdb shows in-frame clones only, minus some. The sample lists 200,000 or so clones, 85% to 90% seen once, with 0.75% to 0.95% in the top ten. With V trimmed by 4 bases and J by 3 bases, 10 bases remained unmatched. CDR3 size: 16 residues. Germline V lookup: CDR1 SGHNT, CDR2 YENEEA. Sequenced sample: peripheral blood. This receptor was taken from a woman aged 65 to 85 with acute or convalescent COVID-19. This chain links TRBV11-3 with TRBJ2-3; 7 bases match TRBD2. CDR3 amino acids: CASSSRTGGGTDTQYF. The CDR3 DNA is TGTGCCAGCAGCTCCCGAACGGGGGGTGGTACAGATACGCAGTATTTT.